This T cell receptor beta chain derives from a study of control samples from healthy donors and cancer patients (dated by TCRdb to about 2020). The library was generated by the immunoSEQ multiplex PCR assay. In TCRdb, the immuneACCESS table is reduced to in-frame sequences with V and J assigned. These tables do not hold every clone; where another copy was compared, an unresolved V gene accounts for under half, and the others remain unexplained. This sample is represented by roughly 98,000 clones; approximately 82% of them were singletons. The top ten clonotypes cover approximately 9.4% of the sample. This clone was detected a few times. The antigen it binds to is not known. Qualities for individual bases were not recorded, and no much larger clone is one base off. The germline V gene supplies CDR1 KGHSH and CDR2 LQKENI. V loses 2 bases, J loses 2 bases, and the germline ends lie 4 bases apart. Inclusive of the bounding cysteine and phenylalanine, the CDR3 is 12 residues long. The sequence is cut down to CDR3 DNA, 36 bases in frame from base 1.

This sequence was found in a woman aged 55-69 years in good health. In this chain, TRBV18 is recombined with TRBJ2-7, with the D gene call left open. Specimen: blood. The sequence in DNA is TGTGCCAGCTCACCAACACCCTACGAGCAGTACTTC. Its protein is CASSPTPYEQYF.